Sequencing of this T cell receptor beta chain was carried out in a study of T-cell memory formation after mild COVID-19. This clonotype has a handful of counts. TCRdb reprocessed the 5' RACE reads via MiXCR and lists one record per CDR3 protein. The sample holds 450,000 to 650,000 distinct CDR3 sequences, about a fifth seen once. Trimming stripped 6 bases from V and 4 bases from J, with 19 bases between. The CDR3 consists of 15 residues. The germline V gene has CDR1 DFQATT and CDR2 SNEGSKA (reference sequence). Sequenced: PBMCs or a T cell subset sorted from them (not recorded which). The gene calls are TRBV20-1 and TRBJ1-3, with D possibly TRBD1 on 6 matching bases. The clonotype originates from an adult woman who had mild COVID-19 (a few samples of this study predate the infection). Cell type and time point are not known. DNA for the CDR3: TGCAGTGCCACTAGGGGGAACCAGGCCGGAAACACCATATATTTT. It yields the protein CSATRGNQAGNTIYF.